A single sample gave rise to the 20 T cell receptor beta chains below, sequenced in a study of regulatory and conventional T cells in RAG deficiency. Assay: immunoSEQ multiplex PCR; the TCRdb copy retains only in-frame clones and omits some. In the table there are 9,400 or so clones, roughly nine tenths of which are singletons. Genomic DNA came from blood regulatory T cells gated CD4+ CD25-high CD127-low. This sample was also put to use in a study of regulatory T cells. That source adds: The primer mix had 52 TRBV and 13 TRBJ primers.

Sequencing was carried out using Tregs sorted from blood. These receptor sequences come from a human donor in good health.

This chain connects TRBV11-2 to TRBJ2-3; D call uncertain. The germline V gene encodes CDR1 SGHAT and CDR2 FQNNGV. The CDR3 is 13 residues long. V was clipped by 2 bases and J by 4 bases, with 7 bases between them. The CDR3 DNA reads as TGTGCCAGCAGCTTATTTCTAGCAGATACGCAGTATTTT. Amino acid sequence: CASSLFLADTQYF.

J is TRBJ2-3 and V is TRBV10-3; 8 bases fit TRBD2. CDR1 is ENHRY and CDR2 is SYGVKD in the germline V gene. V lost 10 bases, J lost 0 bases, and 6 bases stayed unmatched. This CDR3 has 14 amino acids. The chain's CDR3 is CATGGGVSTDTQYF. In nucleotides, the CDR3 is TGTGCCACGGGGGGGGGAGTTAGCACAGATACGCAGTATTTT.

The chain couples TRBV7-2 to TRBJ2-1; TRBD1 matches 9 bases. V dropped 1 base and J dropped 6; count of bases not matched to a gene: 16. Germline CDR1 SGHTA, CDR2 FQGNSA. This CDR3 is 19 amino acids long. CDR3 in DNA: TGTGCCAGCAGCTTAGGGAGCGGAACACAGGGGGCAATTGGCAATGAGCAGTTCTTC. Residues: CASSLGSGTQGAIGNEQFF. The variable domain in full, completed from reference TRBV7-2 and TRBJ2-1, reads GAGVSQSPSNKVTEKGKDVELRCDPISGHTALYWYRQSLGQGLEFLIYFQGNSAPDKSGLPSDRFSAERTGGSVSTLTIQRTQQEDSAVYLCASSLGSGTQGAIGNEQFFGPGTRLTVL.

This chain uses TRBV9 with TRBJ1-4; tentative D call: TRBD1 (6 bases). Trimming pared 3 bases from V and 8 bases from J, leaving 17 bases between. There are 15 residues in the CDR3. Germline CDR1 SGDLS, CDR2 YYNGEE. The CDR3 spells CASSALQGTREKLFF. Written as DNA, the CDR3 is TGTGCCAGCAGCGCCTTACAGGGTACGAGGGAAAAACTGTTTTTT.

Points on this clone: Mismatch with germline at one junction end may stem from a read error. The chain uses TRBV19 and TRBJ2-3; the D is unclear. Germline values: CDR1 LNHDA, CDR2 SQIVND (reference sequence). The CDR3 is 12 amino acids. The CDR3 protein is CASSLGTDTQYF. The CDR3 nucleotides read TGTGCGAGTAGTTTGGGCACAGATACGCAGTATTTT.

V and J are TRBV28 and TRBJ1-2; no reliable D call. CDR1 is MDHEN, CDR2 SYDVKM, per germline. V shed 2 bases and J shed 7 bases, with 17 bases lying between them. CDR3 size: 15 residues. For the CDR3, the DNA is TGTGCCAGCAGTTTACCCCTCGCAGGCGCCGGTGGCTACACCTTC. Amino acid sequence: CASSLPLAGAGGYTF.

The rearrangement uses TRBV27 and TRBJ1-1; 11 nucleotides match TRBD1. The CDR3 is 18 residues long. Germline-derived CDR1 and CDR2 are MNHEY and SMNVEV (reference sequence). The V gene end was trimmed by 3 bases and the J gene end by 6 bases; junction bases not matched to a gene: 15. The CDR3 nucleotides are TGTGCCAGCAGTTTGGGGGGTAGGACAGGGGGCCGGATTTCTGAAGCTTTCTTT. It is translated as CASSLGGRTGGRISEAFF.

The chain uses TRBV19 and TRBJ1-5; no reliable D call. This CDR3 contains 15 residues. Germline V lookup: CDR1 LNHDA, CDR2 SQIVND (reference sequence). V lost 4 bases and J lost 4, with 14 bases in between. Here the CDR3 reads CASSTGQKNNQPQHF. The CDR3 nucleotides read TGTGCCAGTAGTACCGGGCAAAAAAATAATCAGCCCCAGCATTTT.

This chain joins TRBV27 and TRBJ1-2; D may be TRBD1 (5 bases). Trimming cost V 2 bases and J 4 bases, with 8 bases left between them. CDR1 MNHEY and CDR2 SMNVEV come from the germline V gene (reference sequence). The CDR3 has 13 residues. In DNA form, the CDR3 reads TGTGCCAGCAGTTTAGGGGGGGGCTATGGCTACACCTTC. Translation: CASSLGGGYGYTF.

The rearrangement links TRBV6-8 to TRBJ1-2; D unclear. The V and J ends lost 5 bases and 5 bases respectively, with 6 bases between them. The germline V gene has CDR1 MNHGY and CDR2 SAAAGT. This CDR3 contains 11 residues. The DNA of the CDR3 is TGTGCCAGCAGTCCCCGGTATGGCTACACCTTC. Encoded protein: CASSPRYGYTF.

The chain carries TRBV11-2 and TRBJ2-2, with D tentatively TRBD1 or TRBD2 (5 bases each). The CDR3 is 16 residues long. V dropped 5 bases and J dropped 15 bases, with 28 bases sitting between them. Germline lookup yields CDR1 SGHAT and CDR2 FQNNGV. CDR3 nucleotides: TGTGCCAGCAGCGCTCGGGGCGGGTTAAACCCCGTCCGAATGTTTTTT. Amino acids: CASSARGGLNPVRMFF.

CDR3 sequence: CASNLRSTYQPQHF. In DNA, the CDR3 is TGTGCCAGCAATCTCAGGAGTACTTATCAGCCCCAGCATTTT. The V gene is TRBV6-1, the J gene TRBJ1-5; D is unresolved. Germline V gene data show CDR1 as MNHNS and CDR2 as SASEGT. V lost 7 bases to trimming and J lost 5 bases, with 15 bases between them. The CDR3 length is 14 residues.

The chain links TRBV19 to TRBJ1-1; maybe TRBD1 (6 bases). CDR1 and CDR2 from the germline V gene are LNHDA and SQIVND (reference sequence). The CDR3 spans 11 residues. Trimming cost V 7 bases and J 6 bases, with 9 bases left between them. CDR3 bases: TGTGCCAGTAACAGGGTCTCTGAAGCTTTCTTT. Protein sequence: CASNRVSEAFF.

The CDR3 sequence: CASRPRQTPYYEQYF. DNA of the CDR3: TGTGCCAGCAGGCCCCGACAGACCCCGTACTACGAGCAGTACTTC. The chain joins TRBV28 to TRBJ2-7, with D maybe TRBD1 (5 bases). The CDR3 is made up of 15 amino acids. Germline-derived CDR1 and CDR2 are MDHEN and SYDVKM. V lost 6 bases and J 3 bases, leaving 18 bases between the germline ends. Filled out from reference TRBV28 and TRBJ2-7, the complete variable domain reads DVKVTQSSRYLVKRTGEKVFLECVQDMDHENMFWYRQDPGLGLRLIYFSYDVKMKEKGDIPEGYSVSREKKERFSLILESASTNQTSMYLCASRPRQTPYYEQYFGPGTRLTVT.

CDR3 amino acids: CASMVTREQYF. DNA of the CDR3: TGTGCCAGCATGGTAACCCGCGAGCAGTACTTC. This chain joins TRBV2 and TRBJ2-7, with unresolved D. V lost 7 bases and J lost 6, with 10 bases in between. The CDR3 extends over 11 amino acids. Per the germline V gene, CDR1 is SNHLY and CDR2 is FYNNEI.

CDR3 loop: CASSFSRASGNTIYF. The CDR3 nucleotides are TGTGCCAGCAGTTTCTCCAGGGCCTCTGGAAACACCATATATTTT. The chain is built from TRBV27 and TRBJ1-3; perhaps TRBD1 as D (5 bases). V dropped 3 bases and J dropped 0 bases, with 9 bases sitting between them. There are 15 residues in the CDR3. Looked up from germline, CDR1 is MNHEY and CDR2 is SMNVEV (reference sequence).

The chain combines TRBV15 with TRBJ2-3; 9 bases map to TRBD1. Germline loops: CDR1 LNHNV, CDR2 YYDKDF (reference sequence). The CDR3 totals 15 residues. The trim removed 3 bases at V and 4 bases at J, leaving 5 bases unmatched. The chain's CDR3 is CATSRWDRDPDTQYF. The CDR3 coding sequence is TGTGCCACCAGCAGGTGGGACAGGGACCCAGATACGCAGTATTTT.

The J gene is TRBJ2-1, the V gene TRBV15; D assignment may be TRBD1 or TRBD2 (5 bases each). V was clipped by 3 bases and J by 0 bases, with 15 bases between them. The CDR3 spans 17 residues. Germline V CDR1 and CDR2: LNHNV, YYDKDF (reference sequence). CDR3 sequence reads: CATSRSGTTSSYNEQFF. The CDR3 DNA reads TGTGCCACCAGCAGGTCTGGGACCACGAGCTCCTACAATGAGCAGTTCTTC.

V is TRBV6-5 and J is TRBJ2-2; 7 bases fit TRBD1. This CDR3 has 15 amino acids. Germline CDR1 MNHEY, CDR2 SVGAGI. Germline trimming cut 6 bases from V and 0 bases from J; bases unmatched to any gene: 4. The chain's CDR3 is CASRHQGANTGELFF. In DNA form, the CDR3 reads TGTGCCAGCAGACACCAGGGGGCGAACACCGGGGAGCTGTTTTTT.

The rearrangement links TRBV5-1 to TRBJ2-2; 11 nucleotides match TRBD2. CDR1 and CDR2 (germline): SGHRS, YFSETQ. J lost 7 bases, V lost 2 bases, and 7 bases had no gene match. The CDR3 runs to 16 residues. For the CDR3, the DNA is TGCGCCAGCAGCTTCGTGGCTAGCGGGGGGAGCGGGGAGCTGTTTTTT. Protein sequence: CASSFVASGGSGELFF.